This TCR beta chain was identified in a study of blood T cell repertoires in COVID-19. Study summary: Sample material is recorded as cDNA or gDNA derived from T cells, B-cell-depleted T cells, or PBMCs.

Germline V CDR1 and CDR2: SGHNT, YENEEA. Trimming removed 5 bases at V and 3 bases at J, with 22 bases between. The CDR3 is 17 amino acids. Libraries were prepared by immunoSEQ multiplex PCR; TCRdb keeps only in-frame clonotypes and omits some of them. The sample records 230,000 or so clones, just over 85% being singletons. The sequencing sample was made of PBMCs or T cells enriched from blood (not recorded which). The chain recombines TRBV11-3 with TRBJ1-1; D remains unclear. This TCR came from a woman in her forties or fifties with acute COVID-19. The CDR3 DNA reads as TGTGCCAGCAGCCGGAATTTAAGAGGGCCAGACGACACTGAAGCTTTCTTT. This translates into CASSRNLRGPDDTEAFF.